The 4 T cell receptor beta chains below all came from one sample that was sequenced in a study of blood T cell repertoires in COVID-19. Method: immunoSEQ multiplex PCR; TCRdb's copy keeps in-frame clones and lacks some. The data hold 35,000 to 50,000 clones, with around nine tenths observed a single time. Sequencing input: peripheral blood. The receptor source for this set is a human donor in a cohort sampled during active COVID-19.

The J gene is TRBJ1-2, the V gene TRBV6-5; TRBD1 is a possible D gene (6 bases). Trimming removed 4 bases from V and 8 bases from J, with 23 bases in between. From germline, CDR1 is MNHEY and CDR2 SVGAGI. This CDR3 contains 16 residues. This chain's CDR3 is CASSSHYSTGSSGYTF. The CDR3 nucleotides read TGTGCCAGCAGTTCTCACTACTCCACAGGGTCCAGCGGCTACACCTTC.

The chain carries TRBV12-3 or TRBV12-4 and TRBJ2-4; perhaps TRBD1 as D (6 bases). Trimming took off 6 bases at V and 8 bases at J, with 14 bases between the two ends. This CDR3 contains 13 residues. The CDR3 loop reads CASSPGQGYIQYF. CDR3 bases: TGTGCCAGCAGCCCGGGCCAGGGGTACATTCAGTACTTC.

The V gene is TRBV30, the J gene TRBJ2-1; D perhaps matches TRBD2 (5 bases). The CDR3 is 14 residues long. The germline V gene has CDR1 GTSNPN and CDR2 SVGIG (reference sequence). The ends were cut back, 3 bases at V and 10 bases at J, with 19 bases in the middle. The CDR3 is CAWRVYSGREEQFF. For the CDR3, the DNA is TGTGCCTGGAGGGTTTACAGTGGCCGGGAAGAGCAGTTCTTC.

A single count supports this clone. The V call is TRBV10-3, the J call TRBJ1-5; possible D gene TRBD1, 6 bases. The ends were cut back, 0 bases at V and 6 bases at J, with 12 bases in the middle. The CDR3 covers 15 residues. Germline V gene data show CDR1 as ENHRY and CDR2 as SYGVKD. The CDR3 nucleotides are TGTGCCATCAGTGAGTCGGGAGGGGGTGGTCAGCCCCAGCATTTT. It specifies CAISESGGGGQPQHF.